These 30 T cell receptor beta chains were all obtained from the same sample, sequenced in a study of T cell responses to AZD1222 COVID-19 vaccine. Using immunoSEQ multiplex PCR, the repertoire was profiled, and TCRdb retains in-frame clones only, with some absent. The sample holds about 76,000 clones, roughly 88% seen once. The sequencing here drew on peripheral blood, taken on day 0 of MenACWY control vaccination. Every receptor here comes from an adult in good health.

V and J are TRBV9 and TRBJ2-6; D not certain. Germline V gene lookup returns CDR1 SGDLS and CDR2 YYNGEE. The CDR3 consists of 14 residues. Trimming stripped 3 bases from V and 1 base from J, with 5 bases between. CDR3 residues: CASSAPSGANVLTF. In DNA, the CDR3 is TGTGCCAGCAGCGCACCGTCTGGGGCCAACGTCCTGACTTTC.

About this clone itself: Relative to the germline gene, one junction end is altered; a read error may explain this. The V gene is TRBV20-1, the J gene TRBJ2-1; TRBD2 aligns across 10 bases. CDR3 length: 15 amino acids. Per germline, CDR1 DFQATT and CDR2 SNEGSKA (reference sequence). The CDR3 region is CSASSALKGGLAPVF. The CDR3 DNA is TGCAGTGCTAGTTCCGCTCTTAAGGGGGGACTAGCGCCCGTCTTC.

This clone appeared many times. CDR3 sequence reads: CASSFGAVTEAFF. In DNA, the CDR3 is TGTGCCAGCAGTTTTGGGGCCGTCACTGAAGCTTTCTTT. The chain carries TRBV27 and TRBJ1-1; possible D gene TRBD1, 5 bases. The V and J ends lost 3 bases and 4 bases respectively, with 9 bases between them. This CDR3 has 13 residues. Germline-derived CDR1 and CDR2 are MNHEY and SMNVEV (reference sequence).

The J gene is TRBJ1-4, the V gene TRBV7-5. TRBV7-5 is recorded as a pseudogene. The length of the CDR3 is 18 residues. The DNA of the CDR3 is TGTGCCAGAAGCTTGTTTTTTCGGTCGGGGGGAGGATATGAAAAACTGTTTTTT. Encoded protein: CARSLFFRSGGGYEKLFF.

The genes are TRBV21-1 and TRBJ1-3. TRBV21-1 is described as a pseudogene. This CDR3 comprises 16 residues. The CDR3 DNA is TGTGCCAGCAGCCCGACCTGGGAGACGCCTGGAAACACCATATATTTT. The encoded protein is CASSPTWETPGNTIYF.

The rearrangement uses TRBV11-2 and TRBJ2-3, with 8 positions matching TRBD2. J was trimmed by 3 bases and V by 6 bases; bases with no gene match: 8. Per the germline V gene, CDR1 is SGHAT and CDR2 is FQNNGV. The CDR3 spans 15 residues. CDR3 in DNA: TGTGCCAGCAGACTCCGGGGGGGGCTAACAGATACGCAGTATTTT. Its protein product is CASRLRGGLTDTQYF. Looking up the rest from reference TRBV11-2 and TRBJ2-3 gives the full variable domain: EAGVAQSPRYKIIEKRQSVAFWCNPISGHATLYWYQQILGQGPKLLIQFQNNGVVDDSQLPKDRFSAERLKGVDSTLKIQPAKLEDSAVYLCASRLRGGLTDTQYFGPGTRLTVL.

The chain has TRBV11-2 and TRBJ2-7; D possibly corresponds to TRBD2 (6 bases). The CDR3 is 15 amino acids. Germline V gene lookup returns CDR1 SGHAT and CDR2 FQNNGV. Trimming removed 7 bases at V and 2 bases at J, with 18 bases between. CDR3 amino acids: CASTLPGTVTYEQYF. The CDR3 DNA reads as TGTGCCAGCACCCTCCCCGGGACTGTTACCTACGAGCAGTACTTC.

This clone was seen a handful of times. The J gene is TRBJ2-7, the V gene TRBV18; D gene unclear. This CDR3 is 14 amino acids long. Germline values: CDR1 KGHSH, CDR2 LQKENI. Trimming took 3 bases from V and 2 from J, leaving 11 bases between them. CDR3 sequence reads: CASSPGRPTYEQYF. CDR3 in DNA: TGTGCCAGCTCACCCGGCAGGCCGACCTACGAGCAGTACTTC.

This clone has more than one count but fewer than ten. The chain joins TRBV25-1 to TRBJ2-3; TRBD2 matches 11 bases. The germline V gene encodes CDR1 MGHDK and CDR2 SYGVNS. The length of the CDR3 is 15 residues. The V segment lost 4 bases and the J segment 6 bases; nucleotides outside the gene matches: 6. This CDR3 reads CASSALSGRADTQYF. For the CDR3, the DNA is TGTGCCAGCAGTGCCCTTAGCGGGAGGGCGGATACGCAGTATTTT.

V and J are TRBV7-9 and TRBJ2-7; 11 bases fit TRBD2. The length of the CDR3 is 15 residues. The ends lost 3 bases at V and 4 bases at J; junction bases unmatched: 5. Germline CDR1 reads SEHNR; CDR2 reads FQNEAQ (reference sequence). CDR3 bases: TGTGCCAGCAGCTTCCCGACTAGCGGGACATACGAGCAGTACTTC. Translating it yields CASSFPTSGTYEQYF.

The V gene is TRBV27, the J gene TRBJ2-2, with TRBD1 matching 9 bases. V was clipped by 7 bases and J by 6 bases; unmatched bases: 9. CDR1 MNHEY and CDR2 SMNVEV come from the germline V gene (reference sequence). This CDR3 is built from 15 residues. In nucleotides, the CDR3 is TGTGCCAGCACCCCCGGGACAGGGTTTTCCGGGGAGCTGTTTTTT. This sequence encodes CASTPGTGFSGELFF.

The V and J genes are TRBV27 and TRBJ1-5, with D perhaps matching TRBD1 (6 bases). Trimming pared 3 bases from V and 1 base from J, leaving 10 bases between. This CDR3 contains 15 residues. CDR1 is MNHEY and CDR2 is SMNVEV in the germline V gene (reference sequence). CDR3 loop: CASSLWQGSNQPQHF. The CDR3, as DNA: TGTGCCAGCAGTTTGTGGCAGGGGAGCAATCAGCCCCAGCATTTT.

The V gene is TRBV7-2, the J gene TRBJ1-5; 7 bases agree with TRBD1. J was trimmed by 3 bases and V by 3 bases; bases with no gene match: 5. Looked up from germline, CDR1 is SGHTA and CDR2 is FQGNSA. The CDR3 covers 15 residues. The CDR3 protein is CASSLTGTDNQPQHF. CDR3 nucleotides: TGTGCCAGCAGCTTGACCGGGACAGACAATCAGCCCCAGCATTTT.

The chain combines TRBV5-4 with TRBJ2-7, with D possibly matching TRBD2 (5 bases). Germline assignment: CDR1 SGHNT and CDR2 YYREEE (reference sequence). The V and J ends lost 0 bases and 2 bases respectively, with 6 bases between them. The CDR3 covers 13 residues. CDR3 region: CASSLAGTYEQYF. As DNA, the CDR3 is TGTGCCAGCAGCTTGGCCGGGACCTACGAGCAGTACTTC.

The chain combines TRBV27 with TRBJ2-7; 8 positions match TRBD2. J gave up 0 bases and V 3 bases, and 7 bases lay outside the gene matches. From germline, CDR1 is MNHEY and CDR2 SMNVEV (reference sequence). This CDR3 spans 16 amino acids. The CDR3 nucleotides are TGTGCCAGCAGTTTTTTTGCGACTAGCGACTCCTACGAGCAGTACTTC. It specifies CASSFFATSDSYEQYF.

The rearrangement uses TRBV19 and TRBJ2-7; the match to TRBD2 covers 16 bases. V gave up 4 bases and J gave up 2 bases; unmatched junction bases: 5. In germline, CDR1 is LNHDA, CDR2 SQIVND (reference sequence). CDR3 size: 17 residues. The CDR3 DNA is TGTGCCAGTAGTAGTGCCGGGACTAGCGGGAGGGCCTACGAGCAGTACTTC. Protein: CASSSAGTSGRAYEQYF.

The chain recombines TRBV19 with TRBJ1-1; TRBD1 agrees at 8 bases. Germline CDR1 reads LNHDA; CDR2 reads SQIVND (reference sequence). The junction had 8 bases not matched to a gene; V was cut back by 5 bases and J by 6 bases. This CDR3 contains 14 residues. The CDR3, as DNA: TGTGCCAGTAGTGGACAGGGATTCAGCGCTGAAGCTTTCTTT. Amino acids: CASSGQGFSAEAFF.

The rearrangement links TRBV15 to TRBJ1-1; no reliable D call. The CDR3 is 15 residues long. The V gene's germline CDR1 is LNHNV and CDR2 YYDKDF (reference sequence). V dropped 0 bases and J dropped 2 bases, with 10 bases sitting between them. Written as DNA, the CDR3 is TGTGCCACCAGCAGAGATTTGGCAGCCAACACTGAAGCTTTCTTT. It yields the protein CATSRDLAANTEAFF.

The genes are TRBV5-1 and TRBJ2-7, with D maybe TRBD1 (5 bases). CDR3 length equals 15 residues. The germline CDR1 and CDR2 sequences are SGHRS and YFSETQ. V lost 1 base and J lost 3, with 14 bases in between. CDR3 nucleotides: TGCGCCAGCAGCTTGATCCAGGGCCCCGGCTACGAGCAGTACTTC. The encoded protein is CASSLIQGPGYEQYF.

V is TRBV7-9 and J is TRBJ2-7; D gene unclear. This CDR3 has 12 residues. The germline V gene has CDR1 SEHNR and CDR2 FQNEAQ (reference sequence). Trimming cost V 8 bases and J 4 bases, with 12 bases left between them. DNA for the CDR3: TGTGCCAGCTCTTTGGTGGGGTACGAGCAGTACTTC. Amino acids: CASSLVGYEQYF.

This sequence joins TRBV28 and TRBJ2-7; TRBD1 agrees at 11 bases. Germline values: CDR1 MDHEN, CDR2 SYDVKM. This CDR3 contains 14 residues. V was pared by 6 bases and J by 3 bases, with 4 bases of the junction left unmatched. The CDR3, as DNA: TGTGCCAGCAGGCGGGACAGGGGGAACTACGAGCAGTACTTC. It codes for CASRRDRGNYEQYF.

The gene calls are TRBV28 and TRBJ1-2; 8 positions match TRBD1. CDR3 length: 13 residues. CDR1 MDHEN and CDR2 SYDVKM come from the germline V gene. The V gene end was trimmed by 4 bases and the J gene end by 6 bases; junction bases not matched to a gene: 4. This CDR3 reads CASSSGTGHGYTF. DNA for the CDR3: TGTGCCAGCAGTTCCGGGACAGGCCATGGCTACACCTTC.

This clone has only a few counts. The rearrangement uses TRBV13 and TRBJ1-6; D uncertain. The CDR3 has 17 residues. Per the germline V gene, CDR1 is PRHDT and CDR2 is FYEKMQ (reference sequence). V lost 4 bases and J lost 2, with 15 bases in between. CDR3 sequence: CASSYSPGPTYNSPLHF. For the CDR3, the DNA is TGTGCCAGCAGCTATAGCCCCGGACCAACCTATAATTCACCCCTCCACTTT.

V is TRBV7-2 and J is TRBJ2-7; 9 bases fit TRBD1. V lost 6 bases to trimming and J lost 5 bases; unmatched junction nucleotides: 5. The germline V gene has CDR1 SGHTA and CDR2 FQGNSA. The CDR3 is 13 residues long. CDR3 amino acids: CASRGTGKDEQYF. CDR3 coding DNA: TGTGCCAGCAGAGGGACAGGGAAAGACGAGCAGTACTTC.

V is TRBV7-9 and J is TRBJ1-3; 7 bases agree with TRBD1. This CDR3 comprises 14 residues. Germline CDR1 SEHNR, CDR2 FQNEAQ (reference sequence). With 10 bases clipped from V and 0 bases from J, the junction kept 6 bases outside the gene matches. The CDR3 sequence is CATLGQSSGNTIYF. The CDR3 coding sequence is TGTGCCACCCTGGGACAGAGCTCTGGAAACACCATATATTTT. The full variable domain, in which reference TRBV7-9 and TRBJ1-3 provide the parts outside the CDR3, is DTGVSQNPRHKITKRGQNVTFRCDPISEHNRLYWYRQTLGQGPEFLTYFQNEAQLEKSRLLSDRFSAERPKGSFSTLEIQRTEQGDSAMYLCATLGQSSGNTIYFGEGSWLTVV.

V is TRBV5-4 and J is TRBJ2-5, with a weak D call TRBD2 (6 bases). From germline, CDR1 is SGHNT and CDR2 YYREEE (reference sequence). Trimming removed 2 bases from V and 1 base from J, with 9 bases in between. The CDR3 extends over 14 amino acids. Here the CDR3 DNA reads TGTGCCAGCAGCTTTAGCGGAATCCAAGAGACCCAGTACTTC. Its protein is CASSFSGIQETQYF.

This clone has just one count. The chain couples TRBV4-3 to TRBJ2-7, with D possibly TRBD1 on 5 matching bases. CDR1 and CDR2 from the germline V gene are LGHNA and YSLEER. Trimming stripped 2 bases from V and 4 bases from J, with 15 bases between. CDR3 size: 15 residues. Written as DNA, the CDR3 is TGCGCCAGCAGCCAATACACGGGTCCAGGGTACGAGCAGTACTTC. This sequence encodes CASSQYTGPGYEQYF.

This chain connects TRBV10-3 to TRBJ2-3; 10 nucleotides line up with TRBD1. Trimming at V came to 10 bases and at J to 0 bases, leaving 7 bases not matched to a gene. The CDR3 is made up of 15 amino acids. Germline V lookup: CDR1 ENHRY, CDR2 SYGVKD. In DNA, the CDR3 is TGTGCCACCGGGACAGGGGCCTTTAGCACAGATACGCAGTATTTT. Its protein is CATGTGAFSTDTQYF.

This sequence joins TRBV9 and TRBJ1-4; the D gene is possibly TRBD1 (5 bases). The V and J ends lost 1 base and 8 bases respectively, with 12 bases between them. The CDR3 is made up of 14 amino acids. The germline V gene has CDR1 SGDLS and CDR2 YYNGEE. Here the CDR3 DNA reads TGTGCCAGCAGCGTAATGGGACGGGGCGAAAAACTGTTTTTT. Amino acid sequence: CASSVMGRGEKLFF.

This chain uses TRBV15 with TRBJ1-1; 10 nucleotides match TRBD1. After removal of 8 bases from V and 6 bases from J, the junction contained 15 bases not matched to a gene. CDR1 is LNHNV, CDR2 YYDKDF, per germline (reference sequence). The CDR3 length is 16 residues. CDR3 coding DNA: TGTGCCACCCGTATGCTCGAGGGGACAGGGGCTCCTGAAGCTTTCTTT. It translates to CATRMLEGTGAPEAFF.